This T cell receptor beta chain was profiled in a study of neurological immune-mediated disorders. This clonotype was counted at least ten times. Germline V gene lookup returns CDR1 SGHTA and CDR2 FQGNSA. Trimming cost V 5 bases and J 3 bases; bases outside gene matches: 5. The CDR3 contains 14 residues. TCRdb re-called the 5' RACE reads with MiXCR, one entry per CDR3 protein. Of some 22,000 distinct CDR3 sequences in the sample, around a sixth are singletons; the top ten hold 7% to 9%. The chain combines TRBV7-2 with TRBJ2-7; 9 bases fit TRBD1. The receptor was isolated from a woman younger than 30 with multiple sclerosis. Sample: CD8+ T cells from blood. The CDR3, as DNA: TGTGCCAGCAGCCCCGGGACAGGGAGCTACGAGCAGTACTTC. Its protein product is CASSPGTGSYEQYF.